This entry describes one T cell receptor beta chain. Its antigen is unknown. No much larger clone exists at a distance of one base, and base qualities are not known. Germline trimming amounts to 6 bases on V and 3 bases on J, with 8 as the count of junction bases outside the gene matches. Inclusive of the bounding cysteine and phenylalanine, the CDR3 is 15 residues long. Only the CDR3 part of the read is kept: 45 bases, read in frame from the first base. CDR1 and CDR2, looked up from the germline V gene, are ENHRY and SYGVKD. This sample was taken from a study of OX40 agonist ivuxolimab in advanced cancers. Study-wide context: Ivuxolimab, which targeted the costimulatory receptor OX40 (CD134), was an agonistic, fully human IgG2 monoclonal antibody. Intravenous ivuxolimab was administered to patients every 2 weeks at six dose levels: 0.01, 0.1, 0.3, 1.5, 3 and 10 mg/kg. Among the approximately 54 dose-escalation patients, 19 had hepatocellular carcinoma, roughly 15 melanoma, 9 renal cell carcinoma and 9 head and neck cancer. In the dose-escalation cohort, roughly 80% of patients were male, and the mean age was about 55 years, with a range of about 23 to 85. Patients were allowed to have had prior anti-PD-1, anti-PD-L1 or anti-CTLA-4 therapy, and 40% to 45% of the dose-escalation patients had been treated with checkpoint inhibitors. Partial responses occurred in three dose-escalation patients: two with cutaneous melanoma and one with hepatocellular carcinoma. The purpose of peripheral TCRbeta sequencing was to test whether ivuxolimab changed TCR sequence diversity and led to clonal T-cell expansion. The paper describes the monotherapy dose-escalation part (N ≈ 50 patients) of the phase I trial of ivuxolimab.

Genomic DNA was extracted from sorted cells for sequencing of the TCRbeta CDR3 region. TCRbeta CDR3 regions were sequenced using the immunoSEQ Assay. The clones in this table, taken by TCRdb from immuneACCESS, are in-frame only. Not every clone is retained; where verified, under half of the shortfall comes from an unresolved V gene, and the cause of the rest is unknown. This sample is represented by tens of thousands of clones; approximately 78% of them were singletons. Around 5% of the sample is in the top ten clones. Results the study describes overall, beyond this receptor: At doses of 0.1 to 3.0 mg/kg, clonal expansion of both CD4+ and CD8+ T cells in blood was seen between baseline and week 6. Low levels of normalized T-cell clonal expansion were also shown by some nonresponding patients. On average, CD8+ T cells showed more expanded clones than CD4+ T cells after ivuxolimab. In the 0.1-3.0 mg/kg groups, partial responders were among the patients with the lowest normalized peripheral clonal expansion, particularly in CD8+ T cells. The antigen specificity of the clonally expanded peripheral T cells was not determined.

Patients with autoimmune disease history or receiving systemic immunosuppression were excluded from the trial. Peripheral blood for TCR sequencing was collected from all dose cohorts at baseline, on cycle 4 day 1, and on cycle 7 day 1. Samples came from an open-label, multicenter, first-in-human phase I dose-escalation trial of ivuxolimab. Adults with locally advanced or metastatic melanoma, renal cell carcinoma, hepatocellular carcinoma or head and neck squamous cell carcinoma were enrolled in the trial. CD4+ and CD8+ T cells were sorted separately from peripheral blood before TCR sequencing. The source of this sequence is an adult with an advanced solid tumor such as melanoma, head and neck, liver or kidney cancer. Specimen: CD4+ or CD8+ T cells sorted from blood, collected in a trial of the OX40 agonist ivuxolimab. The chain joins TRBV10-3 to TRBJ2-7; 10 of the junction bases match TRBD1. The bases are TGTGCCATCAGACCCGACAGGGGGCCAGTCTACGAGCAGTACTTC. The resulting protein is CAIRPDRGPVYEQYF.